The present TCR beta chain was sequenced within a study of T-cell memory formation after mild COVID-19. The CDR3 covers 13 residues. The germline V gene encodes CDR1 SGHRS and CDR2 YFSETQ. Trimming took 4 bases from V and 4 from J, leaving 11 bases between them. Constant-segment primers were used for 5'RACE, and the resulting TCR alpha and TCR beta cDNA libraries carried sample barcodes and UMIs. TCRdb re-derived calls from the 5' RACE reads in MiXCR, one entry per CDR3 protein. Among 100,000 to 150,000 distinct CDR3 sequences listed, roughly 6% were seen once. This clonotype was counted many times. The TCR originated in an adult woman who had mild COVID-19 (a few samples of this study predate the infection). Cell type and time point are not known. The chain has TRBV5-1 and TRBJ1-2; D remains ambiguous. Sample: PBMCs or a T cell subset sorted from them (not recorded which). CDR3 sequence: CASSPAATYGYTF. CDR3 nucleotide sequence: TGCGCCAGCAGCCCTGCGGCGACCTATGGCTACACCTTC.